The 6 T cell receptor beta chains given below trace back to one sample, sequenced in a study of cytomegalovirus exposure and HLA in healthy donors. The study ran its PCR with 60 Vbeta and 13 Jbeta primers. Clones were read by immunoSEQ multiplex PCR, and TCRdb kept only the in-frame ones, dropping some. The sample records roughly 140,000 clones, about three quarters being singletons. The sequencing sample was made of PBMCs. These receptors originate from a man in his forties in good health and CMV-seropositive.

This chain connects TRBV29-1 to TRBJ2-3; the D gene is possibly TRBD2 (5 bases). This CDR3 region has 14 residues. Trimming stripped 4 bases from V and 3 bases from J, with 14 bases between. CDR1 is SQVTM, CDR2 ANQGSEA, per germline. The CDR3 coding sequence is TGCAGCGTTGCTGCTGGCGGAGGTACAGATACGCAGTATTTT. This codes for CSVAAGGGTDTQYF.

The chain combines TRBV19 with TRBJ1-5, with D maybe TRBD1 (6 bases). Trimming left V 1 base short and J 4 bases short, with 20 bases between. CDR3 length: 18 amino acids. Germline assignment: CDR1 LNHDA and CDR2 SQIVND (reference sequence). The CDR3 DNA follows: TGTGCCAGTAGTATAGTTTGGCAGGGGCTGGTGGGGAATCAGCCCCAGCATTTT. Translation: CASSIVWQGLVGNQPQHF.

The chain uses TRBV5-1 and TRBJ2-5, with 12 positions matching TRBD2. Germline V gene lookup returns CDR1 SGHRS and CDR2 YFSETQ. This CDR3 has 15 amino acids. The ends lost 4 bases at V and 1 base at J; junction bases unmatched: 2. CDR3 in amino acids: CASSKGLAGQETQYF. The CDR3 region has the DNA TGCGCCAGCAGCAAGGGACTAGCGGGCCAAGAGACCCAGTACTTC.

This rearrangement joins TRBV5-1 to TRBJ2-7; maybe TRBD2 (5 bases). V was cut by 6 bases and J by 9 bases, with 16 bases left in between. Germline V gene sequence: CDR1 SGHRS, CDR2 YFSETQ. CDR3 length: 12 amino acids. This CDR3 reads CASTGTTPGQYF. Written as DNA, the CDR3 is TGCGCCAGCACGGGAACGACGCCTGGGCAGTACTTC.

This rearrangement joins TRBV7-8 to TRBJ1-1, with D possibly TRBD1 on 6 matching bases. The V end was cut by 6 bases, the J end by 2 bases, with 10 bases between. The CDR3 totals 13 residues. CDR1 and CDR2 (germline): SGHVS, FQNEAQ. CDR3 residues: CASRRTANTEAFF. The CDR3 nucleotides read TGTGCCAGCAGACGGACAGCAAACACTGAAGCTTTCTTT.

The chain is built from TRBV6-5 and TRBJ2-1, with a tentative D call TRBD1 (6 bases). From germline, CDR1 is MNHEY and CDR2 SVGAGI. The CDR3 has 15 residues. Deletions cut 2 bases from V and 9 bases from J, with 17 bases between. The CDR3 DNA follows: TGTGCCAGCAGTTACAGTGCAGCCCTAGGGGGTGAGCAGTTCTTC. This gives the protein CASSYSAALGGEQFF.